The T cell receptor (beta chain) described here comes from a study of vaccination effects on CD4 cells after COVID-19. Remarks on this clone: No antigen is known for it.

CDR1 is MNHEY, CDR2 SVGAGI, per germline. The germline V and J ends were trimmed by 6 bases and 3 bases, with 11 bases remaining between them. The CDR3 consists of 13 residues. With the ViraFEST assay, the study expanded antigen-specific CD4+ T cells using viral peptide pools, then sequenced them. Having been cultured for less than 13 days, the cells underwent CD4+ T cell isolation. The study found no prior SARS-CoV-2 infection in the vaccine recipients, who tested negative for nucleocapsid antibodies. Half the medium was replaced with IL-2 medium on days 3 and 7. Method: immunoSEQ multiplex PCR; TCRdb's copy keeps in-frame clones and lacks some. The sample shows approximately 74,000 clones, about 70% of them seen only once.

This TCR was recovered from a human donor who received a COVID-19 vaccine. The source was CD4+ T cells from PBMCs cultured with HCoV-NL63 spike peptides, collected before COVID-19 vaccination. The rearrangement uses TRBV6-5 and TRBJ1-2; D is unclear. CDR3 residues: CASRRTEDYGYTF. In nucleotides, the CDR3 is TGTGCCAGCAGGAGGACCGAAGACTATGGCTACACCTTC.